The 22 T cell receptor beta chains given below trace back to one sample, sequenced in a study of neoadjuvant anti-PD-1 for oral cavity cancer (dated by TCRdb to about 2021). The time point label on this specimen signifies: after neoadjuvant nivolumab, at surgical resection. The library was prepared using the immunoSEQ multiplex PCR assay. Sourced from immuneACCESS, this table was stored by TCRdb with only in-frame sequences that have V and J called. A share of the clones is absent; for the studies checked, an unresolved V gene accounts for under half, and the remainder has no known explanation. Here the sample has around 67,000 clones; about 86% occur a single time. Less than 3% of the sample is held by the ten biggest clonotypes. Specimen: PBMCs, collected after nivolumab (anti-PD-1) treatment. The receptors stem from a person aged 40-85 years with oral cavity squamous cell carcinoma.

This chain joins TRBV5-4 and TRBJ1-2; a weak D match, TRBD1 (5 bases). Germline V gene sequence: CDR1 SGHNT, CDR2 YYREEE (reference sequence). Trimming removed 0 bases from V and 2 bases from J, with 8 bases in between. The CDR3 sequence is 14 residues long. The CDR3 spells CASSLAGMNYGYTF. As DNA, the CDR3 is TGTGCCAGCAGCTTGGCAGGGATGAACTATGGCTACACCTTC.

The chain couples TRBV28 to TRBJ1-4, with 10 positions matching TRBD1. V lost 5 bases and J lost 7; bases outside the gene matches: 16. The CDR3 spans 18 residues. The germline gives CDR1 MDHEN, CDR2 SYDVKM. In DNA, the CDR3 is TGTGCCAGCAGTCCTCTAACCACCTTGACAGGGGGCGGTGAAAAACTGTTTTTT. Translated, it gives CASSPLTTLTGGGEKLFF.

V and J are TRBV27 and TRBJ1-2, with D tentatively TRBD1 (6 bases). The germline V and J ends were trimmed by 6 bases and 3 bases, with 11 bases remaining between them. Germline V lookup: CDR1 MNHEY, CDR2 SMNVEV (reference sequence). The CDR3 runs 13 residues. CDR3 sequence: CASSQQGDYGYTF. The CDR3 DNA reads TGTGCCAGCAGCCAACAGGGTGACTATGGCTACACCTTC.

This clone came up once. The J gene is TRBJ2-1, the V gene TRBV5-1; D unclear. V lost 0 bases, J lost 3 bases, and 16 bases lay in between. Germline-derived CDR1 and CDR2 are SGHRS and YFSETQ. The CDR3 is made up of 17 amino acids. The CDR3 sequence: CASSLGLGQVNYNEQFF. The CDR3 nucleotides are TGCGCCAGCAGCTTGGGGTTAGGGCAGGTTAACTACAATGAGCAGTTCTTC.

This clone has only one observation. The chain combines TRBV11-3 with TRBJ2-2; perhaps TRBD2 as D (5 bases). The CDR3 totals 17 residues. CDR1 is SGHNT, CDR2 YENEEA, per germline. The germline V and J ends were trimmed by 3 bases and 0 bases, with 14 bases remaining between them. The CDR3 loop is CASSFLSGTTNTGELFF. The DNA of the CDR3 is TGTGCCAGCAGCTTTCTAAGCGGTACAACGAACACCGGGGAGCTGTTTTTT.

This clone was seen only a few times. The rearrangement joins TRBV6-1 to TRBJ1-2; D remains ambiguous. Trimming pared 1 base from V and 7 bases from J, leaving 10 bases between. The germline gives CDR1 MNHNS, CDR2 SASEGT. The CDR3 extends over 13 amino acids. This CDR3 reads CASSEGQRLGYTF. CDR3 coding DNA: TGTGCCAGCAGTGAAGGCCAGCGACTTGGCTACACCTTC.

The rearrangement joins TRBV27 to TRBJ1-2; D is perhaps TRBD1 (5 bases). Germline CDR1 is MNHEY and CDR2 is SMNVEV (reference sequence). The CDR3 consists of 14 residues. V lost 5 bases and J 6 bases, leaving 16 bases between the germline ends. The CDR3 loop is CASSNPGTQNGYTF. Written as DNA, the CDR3 is TGTGCCAGCAGTAATCCCGGGACTCAAAATGGCTACACCTTC.

Only one count was recorded for this clone. The V gene is TRBV5-4, the J gene TRBJ1-1, with a possible D match to TRBD1 (5 bases). V was cut by 2 bases and J by 2 bases, with 19 bases left in between. Germline V gene data show CDR1 as SGHNT and CDR2 as YYREEE (reference sequence). This CDR3 has 17 amino acids. DNA of the CDR3: TGTGCCAGCAGCTTCGGGGACTGGAGGTCCCTTAACACTGAAGCTTTCTTT. This codes for CASSFGDWRSLNTEAFF.

The chain links TRBV5-1 to TRBJ2-7, with TRBD2 matching over 14 bases. J was trimmed by 2 bases and V by 3 bases; bases with no gene match: 13. The CDR3 contains 19 residues. The germline V gene encodes CDR1 SGHRS and CDR2 YFSETQ. The CDR3 sequence: CASSSWPDLTSGGAYEQYF. The CDR3, as DNA: TGCGCCAGCAGCTCTTGGCCCGACCTGACTAGCGGGGGGGCCTACGAGCAGTACTTC.

This chain joins TRBV5-1 and TRBJ1-4; D is unclear. This CDR3 is 14 amino acids long. Looked up from germline, CDR1 is SGHRS and CDR2 is YFSETQ. Trimming took 0 bases from V and 0 from J, leaving 3 bases between them. CDR3 sequence: CASSLAATNEKLFF. CDR3 nucleotide sequence: TGCGCCAGCAGCTTGGCTGCAACTAATGAAAAACTGTTTTTT.

J is TRBJ1-1 and V is TRBV30; no clear D gene. From germline, CDR1 is GTSNPN and CDR2 SVGIG (reference sequence). The V and J ends lost 0 bases and 1 base respectively, with 6 bases between them. This CDR3 comprises 13 residues. CDR3 sequence (DNA): TGTGCCTGGAGTGTCGAGGGGAACACTGAAGCTTTCTTT. Translation: CAWSVEGNTEAFF.

J is TRBJ1-4 and V is TRBV30; D gene uncertain. The CDR3 runs 18 residues. Germline CDR1 reads GTSNPN; CDR2 reads SVGIG (reference sequence). The V gene lost 3 bases and the J gene lost 3 bases, with 23 bases spanning the gap. CDR3 coding DNA: TGTGCCTGGAGCCTACCCCTCTCCTCAAGAGCGGCTAATGAAAAACTGTTTTTT. Its protein is CAWSLPLSSRAANEKLFF.

The V and J genes are TRBV2 and TRBJ2-7; D tentatively fits TRBD1 or TRBD2 (5 bases each). In germline, CDR1 is SNHLY, CDR2 FYNNEI. The CDR3 is 11 residues long. V was shortened by 6 bases and J by 4 bases, with 7 bases between the two germline ends. In DNA form, the CDR3 reads TGTGCCAGCAGCGAGGGGTACGAGCAGTACTTC. Translation gives CASSEGYEQYF.

V usage is TRBV5-1 and J usage is TRBJ1-1; TRBD1 agrees at 8 bases. This CDR3 region has 16 residues. The V segment lost 2 bases and the J segment 1 base; nucleotides outside the gene matches: 7. From germline, CDR1 is SGHRS and CDR2 YFSETQ. The CDR3 loop reads CASSLDRGPKNTEAFF. For the CDR3, the DNA is TGCGCCAGCAGCTTAGACAGGGGCCCCAAGAACACTGAAGCTTTCTTT.

For the CDR3, the DNA is TGTGCCAGCAGGGACAGGACCAGCACAGATACGCAGTATTTT. Protein: CASRDRTSTDTQYF. The chain is built from TRBV7-2 and TRBJ2-3; 7 nucleotides line up with TRBD1. V gave up 6 bases and J gave up 0 bases; unmatched junction bases: 3. This CDR3 comprises 14 residues. CDR1 and CDR2 from the germline V gene are SGHTA and FQGNSA.

The V call is TRBV14, the J call TRBJ1-1, with D hard to call. Germline CDR1 is SGHDN and CDR2 is FVKESK. Trimming left V 2 bases short and J 7 bases short, with 8 bases between. This CDR3 is built from 12 residues. The CDR3 nucleotides read TGTGCCAGCAGCCAATCGGTCGTTGAAGCTTTCTTT. This sequence encodes CASSQSVVEAFF.

The chain employs TRBV6-6 and TRBJ2-3; 10 bases line up with TRBD1. The V segment lost 9 bases and the J segment 7 bases; nucleotides outside the gene matches: 10. CDR3 length: 14 amino acids. The germline CDR1 and CDR2 sequences are MNHNY and SVGAGI (reference sequence). The DNA of the CDR3 is TGTGCCAGAGCGACAGGGGGCGTGAAAAATACGCAGTATTTT. It codes for CARATGGVKNTQYF.

This clone has just one count. The rearrangement links TRBV27 to TRBJ1-1; no firm D call. CDR3 length equals 14 residues. Germline loops: CDR1 MNHEY, CDR2 SMNVEV (reference sequence). V shed 3 bases and J shed 5 bases, with 13 bases lying between them. CDR3 protein: CASSFTWGETEAFF. Here the CDR3 DNA reads TGTGCCAGCAGTTTCACGTGGGGAGAGACTGAAGCTTTCTTT.

This rearrangement joins TRBV6-5 to TRBJ2-1; the match to TRBD2 covers 9 bases. J lost 9 bases, V lost 5 bases, and 11 bases had no gene match. Germline V gives CDR1 MNHEY, CDR2 SVGAGI. The CDR3 is made up of 15 amino acids. CDR3 nucleotides: TGTGCCAGCAGTACTGGGACTAGCCCGGGACGTGAGCAGTTCTTC. Translated: CASSTGTSPGREQFF.

CDR3 in DNA: TGCAGCGCACAACTAGCGGGAGGCGGGAATGAGCAGTTCTTC. This sequence encodes CSAQLAGGGNEQFF. The V gene is TRBV29-1, the J gene TRBJ2-1; 12 nucleotides line up with TRBD2. CDR1 is SQVTM, CDR2 ANQGSEA, per germline. The CDR3 runs to 14 residues. Trimming cost V 7 bases and J 7 bases; bases outside gene matches: 8.

The chain is built from TRBV6-5 and TRBJ2-7, with no clear D. Per the germline V gene, CDR1 is MNHEY and CDR2 is SVGAGI. The length of the CDR3 is 13 residues. V was trimmed by 6 bases and J by 7 bases, leaving 16 bases between them. DNA for the CDR3: TGTGCCAGCAGCCCATATACCCGGGCGGAGCAGTACTTC. Translating it yields CASSPYTRAEQYF.

A remark on this clone: The junction and the germline gene differ at one end; a read error may be behind it. V is TRBV28 and J is TRBJ2-2; possible D gene TRBD1, 5 bases. This CDR3 spans 18 amino acids. Germline CDR1 is MDHEN and CDR2 is SYDVKM. The CDR3 sequence is CASSPPWPAGPNAGELFF. CDR3 bases: TGTGCCAGCAGCCCCCCCTGGCCCGCAGGGCCGAACGCCGGGGAGCTGTTTTTT.